These T cell receptor beta chains were read from a single sample in a study of T cells in Graves' hyperthyroidism and ophthalmopathy. Via MiXCR, TCRdb re-called the multiplex PCR reads, giving one row per CDR3 protein. Seen here are 500,000 to 650,000 distinct CDR3 sequences, about 45% observed once, and the top ten hold 44%. The sequenced sample consisted of peripheral blood or thyroid tissue (not recorded which). The source of these receptors is an adult woman with Graves' disease, either hyperthyroidism or ophthalmopathy (not recorded which). The CDR3 runs from the conserved cysteine through the conserved F or W.

V gene,J gene,CDR3 protein
TRBV25-1,TRBJ2-7,CASRSGTGWNEQYF
TRBV12-3/TRBV12-4,TRBJ1-2,CASQISTGYTF
TRBV28,TRBJ2-5,CASRGQAQETQYF
TRBV30,TRBJ1-2,CAWSPGGNYGYTF
TRBV2,TRBJ1-5,CASSESWGAGNQPQHF
TRBV6-1,TRBJ2-7,CASSDSGTNF
TRBV29-1,TRBJ1-1,CSVPQGMNTEAFF
TRBV2,TRBJ2-2,CASSGLTWAGELFF
TRBV10-2,TRBJ2-5,CASSYEISTQYF
TRBV2,TRBJ1-5,CASSEGQLQGLPQHF
TRBV7-9,TRBJ2-2,CASSLAASKAGELFF
TRBV7-9,TRBJ1-5,CAINRDKVNQPQHF
TRBV10-3,TRBJ1-5,CAISQRGWTQPQHF
TRBV20-1,TRBJ2-6,CSAPLEDRTEAF
TRBV29-1,TRBJ2-7,CSLARGTVYEQYF
TRBV2,TRBJ1-1,CASSDDANTEAFF